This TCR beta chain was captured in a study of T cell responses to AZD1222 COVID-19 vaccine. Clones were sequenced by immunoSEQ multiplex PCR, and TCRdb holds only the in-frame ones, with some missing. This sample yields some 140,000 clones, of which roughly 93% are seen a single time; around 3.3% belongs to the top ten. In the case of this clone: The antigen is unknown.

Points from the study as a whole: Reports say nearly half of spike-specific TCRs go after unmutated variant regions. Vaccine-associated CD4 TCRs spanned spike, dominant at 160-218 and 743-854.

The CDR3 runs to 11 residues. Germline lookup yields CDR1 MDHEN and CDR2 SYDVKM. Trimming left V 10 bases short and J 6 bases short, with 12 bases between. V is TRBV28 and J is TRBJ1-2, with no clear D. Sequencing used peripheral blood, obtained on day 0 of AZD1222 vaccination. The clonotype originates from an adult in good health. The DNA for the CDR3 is TGTGCCAATTCGGGTAGTAATGGCTACACCTTC. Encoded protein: CANSGSNGYTF.